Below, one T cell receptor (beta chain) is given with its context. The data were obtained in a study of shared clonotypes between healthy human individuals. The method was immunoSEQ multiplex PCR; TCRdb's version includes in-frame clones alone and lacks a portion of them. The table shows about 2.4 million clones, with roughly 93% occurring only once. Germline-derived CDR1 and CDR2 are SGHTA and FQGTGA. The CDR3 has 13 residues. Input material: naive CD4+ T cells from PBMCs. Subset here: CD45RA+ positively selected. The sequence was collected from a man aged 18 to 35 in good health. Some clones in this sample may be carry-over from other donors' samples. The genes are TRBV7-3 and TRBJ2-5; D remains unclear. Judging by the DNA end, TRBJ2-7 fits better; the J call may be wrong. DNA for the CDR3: TGTGCCAGCAGCTCATCATCTGAGGACGAGCAGTACTTC. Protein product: CASSSSSEDEQYF.